Below, 25 T cell receptor beta chains from the same sample are listed, as sequenced in a study of T-cell reconstitution after alpha-beta-depleted transplantation in children. During its preparation, the TCRbeta library received unique molecular identifiers. TCRdb reprocessed the PCR reads via MiXCR and lists one record per CDR3 protein. The sample holds approximately 88,000 distinct CDR3 sequences; 10% to 15% are singletons and the top ten take roughly 13%. The material sequenced was PBMCs from the stem cell graft donor, taken from the stem cell graft. The source of these receptors is a human donor who donated a stem cell graft to a child with inherited bone marrow failure.

There are many counts of this clonotype. The rearrangement joins TRBV9 to TRBJ2-5; tentative D call: TRBD2 (5 bases). Trimming removed 0 bases at V and 4 bases at J, with 7 bases between. CDR3 length: 13 residues. Germline CDR1 and CDR2: SGDLS and YYNGEE. The CDR3 here is CASSVVSGETQYF. The CDR3 DNA sequence: TGTGCCAGCAGCGTAGTCAGCGGAGAGACCCAGTACTTC.

This clonotype was counted only a few times. The genes are TRBV5-1 and TRBJ2-7; D may be TRBD1 or TRBD2 (5 bases each). In germline, CDR1 is SGHRS, CDR2 YFSETQ. Trimming took off 2 bases at V and 3 bases at J, with 18 bases between the two ends. The CDR3 has 16 amino acids. CDR3 nucleotide sequence: TGCGCCAGCAGCTTTGCTTCGGGACCTTTAGACTACGAGCAGTACTTC. It yields the protein CASSFASGPLDYEQYF.

This clonotype was recorded many times. The chain recombines TRBV27 with TRBJ2-5, with a tentative D call TRBD1 (6 bases). Germline V gene data show CDR1 as MNHEY and CDR2 as SMNVEV (reference sequence). The V gene lost 1 base and the J gene lost 2 bases, with 11 bases spanning the gap. The CDR3 runs to 15 residues. This CDR3 reads CASSLFWQGQETQYF. For the CDR3, the DNA is TGTGCCAGCAGTTTATTTTGGCAGGGGCAAGAGACCCAGTACTTC.

The rearrangement links TRBV20-1 to TRBJ2-1; 7 nucleotides line up with TRBD2. CDR3 length: 14 residues. The V and J ends lost 1 base and 9 bases, in that order; junction bases with no gene match: 9. The germline gives CDR1 DFQATT, CDR2 SNEGSKA (reference sequence). The CDR3 protein is CSARVPGGGGEQFF. In nucleotides, the CDR3 is TGCAGTGCTAGAGTTCCAGGCGGGGGAGGTGAGCAGTTCTTC.

This clonotype was seen ten or more times. J is TRBJ2-7 and V is TRBV7-2, with a weak D call TRBD1 (7 bases). V shed 5 bases and J shed 6 bases, with 17 bases lying between them. This CDR3 is built from 14 residues. Germline assignment: CDR1 SGHTA and CDR2 FQGNSA. CDR3 coding DNA: TGTGCCAGCAGCCCAGGGGGTAGGGGAGGCGAGCAGTACTTC. Amino acid sequence: CASSPGGRGGEQYF.

About this clonotype itself: The junction departs from the called germline gene at one end, perhaps through a read error. V gene TRBV11-2 combines with J gene TRBJ2-1, with 9 bases lining up with TRBD2. The CDR3 spans 14 residues. Germline lookup yields CDR1 SGHAT and CDR2 FQNNGV. The CDR3 DNA is TGTGCCAGCAGAGACCTAGCGGGATACAGTGAGCAGTTCTTC. Translated, it gives CASRDLAGYSEQFF.

Within the sample, this clonotype is medium-sized. V gene TRBV5-1 combines with J gene TRBJ2-5; D is perhaps TRBD2 (5 bases). Germline V gene sequence: CDR1 SGHRS, CDR2 YFSETQ. V shed 0 bases and J shed 5 bases, with 17 bases lying between them. The CDR3 is made up of 16 amino acids. CDR3 residues: CASSLGWTDSRETQYF. The CDR3 DNA reads as TGCGCCAGCAGCTTGGGATGGACGGACTCGAGGGAGACCCAGTACTTC. Together with reference TRBV5-1 and TRBJ2-5, the CDR3 gives the full variable domain: KAGVTQTPRYLIKTRGQQVTLSCSPISGHRSVSWYQQTPGQGLQFLFEYFSETQRNKGNFPGRFSGRQFSNSRSEMNVSTLELGDSALYLCASSLGWTDSRETQYFGPGTRLLVL.

This clonotype was picked up a small number of times. V usage is TRBV11-2 and J usage is TRBJ2-3; 10 nucleotides match TRBD2. The CDR3 runs to 16 residues. V shed 5 bases and J 2 bases; nucleotides not matched to a gene: 7. CDR1 is SGHAT and CDR2 is FQNNGV in the germline V gene. The chain's CDR3 is CASSRGTSDHTDTQYF. CDR3 nucleotide sequence: TGTGCCAGCAGCCGAGGGACTAGCGACCACACAGATACGCAGTATTTT.

This clonotype was detected many times. The rearrangement joins TRBV9 to TRBJ2-1, with D tentatively TRBD1 (6 bases). The V end was cut by 0 bases, the J end by 9 bases, with 13 bases between. Germline V CDR1 and CDR2: SGDLS, YYNGEE. The CDR3 runs 14 residues. CDR3 sequence reads: CASSVVEQGIEQFF. As DNA, the CDR3 is TGTGCCAGCAGCGTAGTGGAACAGGGCATTGAGCAGTTCTTC.

There are many counts of this clonotype. The chain joins TRBV9 to TRBJ2-1; 8 nucleotides agree with TRBD1. CDR3 length equals 15 residues. CDR1 is SGDLS, CDR2 YYNGEE, per germline. The V segment lost 4 bases and the J segment 8 bases; nucleotides outside the gene matches: 11. CDR3 amino acids: CASSPYRGDAYEQFF. The CDR3 DNA sequence: TGTGCCAGCAGCCCTTACAGGGGGGACGCATATGAGCAGTTCTTC.

In its sample, this clonotype was seen many times. This chain uses TRBV29-1 with TRBJ1-1; D possibly corresponds to TRBD1 (5 bases). Germline V CDR1 and CDR2: SQVTM, ANQGSEA. This CDR3 comprises 15 residues. Deletions cut 6 bases from V and 0 bases from J, with 17 bases between. CDR3 residues: CSVASGWGMNTEAFF. In nucleotides, the CDR3 is TGCAGCGTGGCGAGTGGGTGGGGGATGAACACTGAAGCTTTCTTT.

This clonotype was counted at least ten times. The rearrangement uses TRBV4-3 and TRBJ1-6; the D gene is possibly TRBD1 (5 bases). Germline V gives CDR1 LGHNA, CDR2 YSLEER. The CDR3 totals 16 residues. V was clipped by 0 bases and J by 6 bases, with 12 bases between them. The DNA of the CDR3 is TGCGCCAGCAGCCAAGATCGGGGGAATATTAATTCACCCCTCCACTTT. It is translated as CASSQDRGNINSPLHF.

This clonotype was counted many times. The V call is TRBV7-2, the J call TRBJ2-7, with D hard to call. Trimming stripped 0 bases from V and 3 bases from J, with 9 bases between. The CDR3 loop spans 14 amino acids. Germline CDR1 reads SGHTA; CDR2 reads FQGNSA. The CDR3 is CASSLAGTNYEQYF. Here the CDR3 DNA reads TGTGCCAGCAGCTTAGCGGGAACAAACTACGAGCAGTACTTC.

This clonotype came up many times. This chain connects TRBV7-2 to TRBJ1-2; possible D gene TRBD1, 5 bases. Trimming cost V 7 bases and J 7 bases, with 22 bases left between them. This CDR3 comprises 15 residues. Per germline, CDR1 SGHTA and CDR2 FQGNSA. The CDR3 nucleotides are TGTGCCAGCATGAGGGTTGGGGCTGTGGGCTCTGGCTACACCTTC. Residues: CASMRVGAVGSGYTF.

In its sample, this clonotype ranks as medium-sized. V gene TRBV4-3 combines with J gene TRBJ1-4; D is ambiguous. CDR1 is LGHNA, CDR2 YSLEER, per germline. The CDR3 covers 15 residues. V lost 0 bases, J lost 6 bases, and 11 bases lay in between. The CDR3: CASSQEAVTYEKLFF. CDR3 nucleotide sequence: TGCGCCAGCAGCCAAGAGGCGGTAACCTATGAAAAACTGTTTTTT.

This clonotype has ten or more counts. The chain employs TRBV20-1 and TRBJ2-1; possibly TRBD2 for D (5 bases). CDR3 length equals 11 residues. The V gene lost 3 bases and the J gene lost 9 bases, with 9 bases spanning the gap. CDR1 is DFQATT, CDR2 SNEGSKA, per germline (reference sequence). The CDR3 bases are TGCAGTGCTAGTTTCCGGGGTGAGCAGTTCTTC. Translation: CSASFRGEQFF.

This clonotype was observed many times. The chain couples TRBV5-1 to TRBJ1-6; D is possibly TRBD1 (6 bases). This CDR3 has 15 residues. Trimming left V 3 bases short and J 8 bases short, with 15 bases between. Per germline, CDR1 SGHRS and CDR2 YFSETQ. CDR3 sequence reads: CASSWNRAGDSPLHF. The CDR3 DNA sequence: TGCGCCAGCAGCTGGAACAGGGCCGGAGATTCACCCCTCCACTTT.

The chain has TRBV2 and TRBJ2-1; 9 bases align to TRBD2. The CDR3 length is 14 residues. V dropped 4 bases and J dropped 4; count of bases not matched to a gene: 2. In germline, CDR1 is SNHLY, CDR2 FYNNEI. CDR3 loop: CASSGLAVYNEQFF. CDR3 in DNA: TGTGCCAGCAGTGGACTAGCGGTTTACAATGAGCAGTTCTTC.

This clonotype was detected only a few times. This chain's CDR3 is CASSLDRSNTGELFF. In nucleotides, the CDR3 is TGCGCCAGCAGCCTGGACAGATCGAACACCGGGGAGCTGTTTTTT. The chain joins TRBV5-1 to TRBJ2-2, with D perhaps matching TRBD1 (6 bases). CDR1 and CDR2 (germline): SGHRS, YFSETQ. CDR3 length: 15 residues. V lost 4 bases, J lost 0 bases, and 10 bases lay in between.

This clonotype was counted ten times or more. The chain joins TRBV5-1 to TRBJ2-1; D is ambiguous. The CDR3 runs 14 residues. Trimming took off 4 bases at V and 0 bases at J, with 8 bases between the two ends. CDR1 is SGHRS, CDR2 YFSETQ, per germline. CDR3 residues: CASSLAGSYNEQFF. CDR3 sequence (DNA): TGCGCCAGCAGCCTCGCTGGCTCCTACAATGAGCAGTTCTTC.

This clonotype was counted many times. This chain uses TRBV27 with TRBJ2-1; perhaps TRBD2 as D (5 bases). The germline V gene has CDR1 MNHEY and CDR2 SMNVEV (reference sequence). V was trimmed by 5 bases and J by 6 bases, leaving 11 bases between them. The CDR3 runs to 13 residues. The CDR3 DNA sequence: TGTGCCAGCAGTCTAACTAGTGGCAATGAGCAGTTCTTC. Translating gives CASSLTSGNEQFF.

This clonotype showed up many times. The chain has TRBV6-5 and TRBJ2-3, with D perhaps matching TRBD2 (6 bases). The V gene lost 0 bases and the J gene lost 4 bases, with 11 bases spanning the gap. This CDR3 has 15 amino acids. CDR1 MNHEY and CDR2 SVGAGI come from the germline V gene. The CDR3 region is CASSYSTWGADTQYF. The DNA of the CDR3 is TGTGCCAGCAGTTACTCGACGTGGGGGGCAGATACGCAGTATTTT.

This clonotype was seen ten or more times. The V gene is TRBV5-6, the J gene TRBJ2-7, with D possibly matching TRBD1 (6 bases). Trimming took 1 base from V and 3 from J, leaving 11 bases between them. CDR3 length equals 14 residues. CDR1 is SGHDT and CDR2 is YYEEEE in the germline V gene. CDR3 nucleotide sequence: TGTGCCAGCAGCTTGTACGGCAGGGGCTACGAGCAGTACTTC. Translating it yields CASSLYGRGYEQYF. Full variable domain (missing parts from reference TRBV5-6 and TRBJ2-7): DAGVTQSPTHLIKTRGQQVTLRCSPKSGHDTVSWYQQALGQGPQFIFQYYEEEERQRGNFPDRFSGHQFPNYSSELNVNALLLGDSALYLCASSLYGRGYEQYFGPGTRLTVT.

The chain carries TRBV4-2 and TRBJ2-7, with D perhaps matching TRBD1 (5 bases). Between the trimmed V and J ends, which lost 1 base and 0 bases, there was a span of 7 bases. CDR3 length: 14 amino acids. The germline gives CDR1 LGHNA, CDR2 YNFKEQ. In nucleotides, the CDR3 is TGTGCCAGCAGCCAAGGTGACAGCTCCTACGAGCAGTACTTC. Translation gives CASSQGDSSYEQYF.

This clonotype has a count of ten or more. The CDR3 protein is CASKDPNTEAFF. The CDR3 DNA reads as TGCGCCAGCAAGGATCCGAACACTGAAGCTTTCTTT. The gene calls are TRBV5-1 and TRBJ1-1; D gene ambiguous. Germline CDR1 and CDR2: SGHRS and YFSETQ. V shed 6 bases and J shed 1 base, with 7 bases lying between them. This CDR3 region has 12 residues.